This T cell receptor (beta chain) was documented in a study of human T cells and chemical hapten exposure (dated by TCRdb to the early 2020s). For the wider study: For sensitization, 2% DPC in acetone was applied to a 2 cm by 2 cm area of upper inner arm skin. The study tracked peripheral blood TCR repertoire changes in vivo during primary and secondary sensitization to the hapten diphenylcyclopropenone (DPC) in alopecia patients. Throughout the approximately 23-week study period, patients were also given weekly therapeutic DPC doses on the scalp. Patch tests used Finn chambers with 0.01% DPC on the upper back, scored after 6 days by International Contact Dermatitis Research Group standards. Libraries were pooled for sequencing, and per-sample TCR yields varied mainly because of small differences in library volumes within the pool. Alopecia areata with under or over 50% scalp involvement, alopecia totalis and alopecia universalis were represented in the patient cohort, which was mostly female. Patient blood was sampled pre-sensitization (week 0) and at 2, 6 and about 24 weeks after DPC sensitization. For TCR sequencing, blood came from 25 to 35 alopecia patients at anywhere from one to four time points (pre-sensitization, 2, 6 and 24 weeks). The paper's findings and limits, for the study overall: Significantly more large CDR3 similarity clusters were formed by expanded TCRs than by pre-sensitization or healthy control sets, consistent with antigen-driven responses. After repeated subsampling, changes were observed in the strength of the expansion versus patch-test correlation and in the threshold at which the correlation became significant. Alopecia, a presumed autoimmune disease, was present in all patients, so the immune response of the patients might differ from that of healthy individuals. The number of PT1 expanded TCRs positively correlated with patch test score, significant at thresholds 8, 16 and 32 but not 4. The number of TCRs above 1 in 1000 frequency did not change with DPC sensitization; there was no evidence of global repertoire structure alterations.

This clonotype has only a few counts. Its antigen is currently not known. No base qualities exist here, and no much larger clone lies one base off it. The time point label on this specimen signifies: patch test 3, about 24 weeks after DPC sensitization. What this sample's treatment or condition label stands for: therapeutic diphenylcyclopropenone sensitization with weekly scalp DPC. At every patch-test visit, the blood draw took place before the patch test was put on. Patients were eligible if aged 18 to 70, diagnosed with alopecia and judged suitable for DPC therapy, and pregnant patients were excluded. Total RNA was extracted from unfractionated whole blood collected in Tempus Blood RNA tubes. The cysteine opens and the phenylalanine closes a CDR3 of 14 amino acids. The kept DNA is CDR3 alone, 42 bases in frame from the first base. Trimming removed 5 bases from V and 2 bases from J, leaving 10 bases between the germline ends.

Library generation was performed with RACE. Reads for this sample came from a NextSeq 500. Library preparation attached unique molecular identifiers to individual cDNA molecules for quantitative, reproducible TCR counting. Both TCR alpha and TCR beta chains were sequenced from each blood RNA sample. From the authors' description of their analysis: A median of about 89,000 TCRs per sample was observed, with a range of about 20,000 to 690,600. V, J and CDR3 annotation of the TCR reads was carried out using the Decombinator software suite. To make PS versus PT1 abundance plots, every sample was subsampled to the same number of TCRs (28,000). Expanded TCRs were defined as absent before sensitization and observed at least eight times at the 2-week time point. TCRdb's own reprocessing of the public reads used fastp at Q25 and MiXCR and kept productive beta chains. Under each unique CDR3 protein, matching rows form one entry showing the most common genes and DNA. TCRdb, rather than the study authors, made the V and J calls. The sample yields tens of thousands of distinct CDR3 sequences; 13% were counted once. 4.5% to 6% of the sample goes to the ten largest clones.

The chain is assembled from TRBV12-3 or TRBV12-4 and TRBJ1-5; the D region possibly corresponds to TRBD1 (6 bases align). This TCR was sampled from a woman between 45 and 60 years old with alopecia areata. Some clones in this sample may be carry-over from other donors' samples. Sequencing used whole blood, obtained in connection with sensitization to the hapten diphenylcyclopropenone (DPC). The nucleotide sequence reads TGTGCCAGCAGTCTCCGGACAGGCAATCAGCCCCAGCATTTT. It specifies CASSLRTGNQPQHF.